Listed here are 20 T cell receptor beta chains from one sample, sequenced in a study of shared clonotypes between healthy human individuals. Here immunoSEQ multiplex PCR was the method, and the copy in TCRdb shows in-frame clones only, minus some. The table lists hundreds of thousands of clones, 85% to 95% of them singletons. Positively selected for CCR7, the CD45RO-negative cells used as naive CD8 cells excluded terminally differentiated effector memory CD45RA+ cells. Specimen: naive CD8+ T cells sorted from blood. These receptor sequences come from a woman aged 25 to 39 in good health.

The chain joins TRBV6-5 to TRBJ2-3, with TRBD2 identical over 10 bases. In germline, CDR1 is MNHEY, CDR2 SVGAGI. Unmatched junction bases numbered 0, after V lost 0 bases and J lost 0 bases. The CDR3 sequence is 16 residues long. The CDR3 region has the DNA TGTGCCAGCAGTTACTCGACTAGCGGGAGCACAGATACGCAGTATTTT. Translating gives CASSYSTSGSTDTQYF.

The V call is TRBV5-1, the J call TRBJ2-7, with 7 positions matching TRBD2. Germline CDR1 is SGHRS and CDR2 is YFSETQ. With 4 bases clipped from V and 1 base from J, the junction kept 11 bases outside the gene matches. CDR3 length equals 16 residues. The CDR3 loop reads CASSPGLAVRSYEQYF. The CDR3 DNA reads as TGCGCCAGCAGCCCTGGGCTAGCGGTAAGGTCCTACGAGCAGTACTTC. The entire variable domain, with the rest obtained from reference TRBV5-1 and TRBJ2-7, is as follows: KAGVTQTPRYLIKTRGQQVTLSCSPISGHRSVSWYQQTPGQGLQFLFEYFSETQRNKGNFPGRFSGRQFSNSRSEMNVSTLELGDSALYLCASSPGLAVRSYEQYFGPGTRLTVT.

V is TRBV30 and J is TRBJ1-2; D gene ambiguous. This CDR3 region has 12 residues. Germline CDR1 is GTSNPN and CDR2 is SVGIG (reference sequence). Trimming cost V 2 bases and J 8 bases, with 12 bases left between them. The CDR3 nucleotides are TGTGCCTGGAGTCTAATAGACGGGGGCTACACCTTC. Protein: CAWSLIDGGYTF.

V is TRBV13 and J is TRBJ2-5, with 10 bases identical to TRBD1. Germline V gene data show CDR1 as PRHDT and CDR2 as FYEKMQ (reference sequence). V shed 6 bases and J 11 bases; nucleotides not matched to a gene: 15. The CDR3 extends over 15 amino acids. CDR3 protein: CASSQDPGQGREQYF. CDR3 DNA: TGTGCCAGCAGTCAAGATCCGGGACAGGGGAGGGAGCAGTACTTC.

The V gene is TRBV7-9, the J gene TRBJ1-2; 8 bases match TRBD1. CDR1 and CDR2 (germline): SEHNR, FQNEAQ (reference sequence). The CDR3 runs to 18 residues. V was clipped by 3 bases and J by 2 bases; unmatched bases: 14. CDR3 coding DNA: TGTGCCAGCAGCTTCTTGGTTCGAACGGGACAGGCGAACTATGGCTACACCTTC. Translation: CASSFLVRTGQANYGYTF.

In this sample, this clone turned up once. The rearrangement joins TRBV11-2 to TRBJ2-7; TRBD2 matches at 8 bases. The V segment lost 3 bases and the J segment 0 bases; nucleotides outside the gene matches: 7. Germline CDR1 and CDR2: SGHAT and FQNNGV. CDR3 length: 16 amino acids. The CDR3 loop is CASSLISGSASYEQYF. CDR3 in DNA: TGTGCCAGCAGCTTGATAAGCGGGAGCGCCTCCTACGAGCAGTACTTC.

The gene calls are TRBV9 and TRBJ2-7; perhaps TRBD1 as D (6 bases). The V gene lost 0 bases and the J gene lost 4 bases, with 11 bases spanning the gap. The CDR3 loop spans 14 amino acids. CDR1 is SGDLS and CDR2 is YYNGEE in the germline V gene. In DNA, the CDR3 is TGTGCCAGCAGCGTAGTCGCACAGGGTTACGAGCAGTACTTC. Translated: CASSVVAQGYEQYF.

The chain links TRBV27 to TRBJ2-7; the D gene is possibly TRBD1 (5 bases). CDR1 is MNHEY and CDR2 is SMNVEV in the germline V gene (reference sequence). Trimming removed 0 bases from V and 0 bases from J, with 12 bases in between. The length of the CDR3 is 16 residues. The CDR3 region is CASSLSLQASSYEQYF. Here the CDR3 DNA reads TGTGCCAGCAGTTTATCCCTACAGGCTAGCTCCTACGAGCAGTACTTC.

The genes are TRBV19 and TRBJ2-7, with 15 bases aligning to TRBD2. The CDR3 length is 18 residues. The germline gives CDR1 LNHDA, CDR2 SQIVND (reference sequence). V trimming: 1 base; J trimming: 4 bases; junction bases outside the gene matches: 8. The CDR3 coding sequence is TGTGCCAGTAGTATAGTTGGACTAGCGGGAGGGGAAGAATACGAGCAGTACTTC. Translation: CASSIVGLAGGEEYEQYF. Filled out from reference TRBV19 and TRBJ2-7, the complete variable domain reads DGGITQSPKYLFRKEGQNVTLSCEQNLNHDAMYWYRQDPGQGLRLIYYSQIVNDFQKGDIAEGYSVSREKKESFPLTVTSAQKNPTAFYLCASSIVGLAGGEEYEQYFGPGTRLTVT.

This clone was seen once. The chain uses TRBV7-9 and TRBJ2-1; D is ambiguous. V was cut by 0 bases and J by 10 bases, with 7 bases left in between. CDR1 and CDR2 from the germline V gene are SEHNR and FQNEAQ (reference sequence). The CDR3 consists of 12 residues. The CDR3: CASSLAKREQFF. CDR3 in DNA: TGTGCCAGCAGCTTAGCGAAAAGGGAGCAGTTCTTC. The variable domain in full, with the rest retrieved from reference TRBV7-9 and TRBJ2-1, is DTGVSQNPRHKITKRGQNVTFRCDPISEHNRLYWYRQTLGQGPEFLTYFQNEAQLEKSRLLSDRFSAERPKGSFSTLEIQRTEQGDSAMYLCASSLAKREQFFGPGTRLTVL.

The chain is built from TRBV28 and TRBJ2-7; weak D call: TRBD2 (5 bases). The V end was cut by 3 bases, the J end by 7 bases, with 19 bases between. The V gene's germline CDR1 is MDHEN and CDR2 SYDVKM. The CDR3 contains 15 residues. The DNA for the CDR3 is TGTGCCAGCAGTTTGGAGGCAGGTCCTGGGTTGGAGCAGTACTTC. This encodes CASSLEAGPGLEQYF.

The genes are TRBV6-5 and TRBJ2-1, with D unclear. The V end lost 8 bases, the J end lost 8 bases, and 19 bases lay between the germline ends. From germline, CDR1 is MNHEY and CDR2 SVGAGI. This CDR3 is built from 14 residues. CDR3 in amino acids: CASWAFRISDEQFF. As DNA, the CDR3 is TGTGCCAGCTGGGCGTTTCGAATCTCGGATGAGCAGTTCTTC.

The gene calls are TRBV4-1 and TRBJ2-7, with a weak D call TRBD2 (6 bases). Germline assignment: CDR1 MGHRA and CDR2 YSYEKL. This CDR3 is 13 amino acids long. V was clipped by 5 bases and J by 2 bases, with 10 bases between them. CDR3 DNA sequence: TGCGCCAGCAGCTACGGGAGTACCTACGAGCAGTACTTC. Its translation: CASSYGSTYEQYF.

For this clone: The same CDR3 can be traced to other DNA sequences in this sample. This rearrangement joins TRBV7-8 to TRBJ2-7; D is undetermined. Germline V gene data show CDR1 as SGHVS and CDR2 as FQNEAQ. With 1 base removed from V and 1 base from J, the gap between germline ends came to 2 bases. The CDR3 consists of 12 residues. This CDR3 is CASSLVSYEQYF. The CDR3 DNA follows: TGTGCCAGCAGCTTAGTGTCCTACGAGCAGTACTTC.

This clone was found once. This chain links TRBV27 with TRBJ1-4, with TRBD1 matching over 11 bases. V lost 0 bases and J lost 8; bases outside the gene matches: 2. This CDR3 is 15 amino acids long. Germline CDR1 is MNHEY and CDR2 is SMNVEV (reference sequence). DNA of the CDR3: TGTGCCAGCAGTTTATCCGGGACAGGGGGGGAAAAACTGTTTTTT. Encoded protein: CASSLSGTGGEKLFF.

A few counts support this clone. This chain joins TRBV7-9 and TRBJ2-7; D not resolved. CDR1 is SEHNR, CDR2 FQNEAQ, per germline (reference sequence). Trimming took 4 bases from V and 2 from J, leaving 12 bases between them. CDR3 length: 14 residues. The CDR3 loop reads CASSSNMGPYEQYF. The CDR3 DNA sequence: TGTGCCAGCAGCTCCAACATGGGCCCCTACGAGCAGTACTTC.

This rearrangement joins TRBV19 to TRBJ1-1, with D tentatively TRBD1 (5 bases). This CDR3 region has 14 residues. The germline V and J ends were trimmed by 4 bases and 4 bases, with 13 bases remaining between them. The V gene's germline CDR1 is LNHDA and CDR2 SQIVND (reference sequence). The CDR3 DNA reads TGTGCCAGTAGTAGCGTGGGGCTGGGCACTGAAGCTTTCTTT. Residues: CASSSVGLGTEAFF.

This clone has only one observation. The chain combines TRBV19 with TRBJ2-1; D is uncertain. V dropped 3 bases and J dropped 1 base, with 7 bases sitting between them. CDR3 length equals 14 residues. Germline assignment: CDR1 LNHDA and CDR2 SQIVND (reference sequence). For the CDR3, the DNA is TGTGCCAGTAGTATCACTTCTTCCTACAATGAGCAGTTCTTC. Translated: CASSITSSYNEQFF.

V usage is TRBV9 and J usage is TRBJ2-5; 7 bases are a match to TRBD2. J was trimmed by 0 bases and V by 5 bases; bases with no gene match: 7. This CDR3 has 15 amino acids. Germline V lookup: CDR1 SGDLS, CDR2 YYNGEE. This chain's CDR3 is CASSVSGYNQETQYF. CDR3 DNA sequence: TGTGCCAGCAGTGTTAGCGGGTATAACCAAGAGACCCAGTACTTC.

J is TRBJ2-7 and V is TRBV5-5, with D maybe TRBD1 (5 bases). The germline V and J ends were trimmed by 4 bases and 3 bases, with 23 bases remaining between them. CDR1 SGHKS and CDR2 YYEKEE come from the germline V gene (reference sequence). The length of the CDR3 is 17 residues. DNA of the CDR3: TGTGCCAGCAGCCAATACCGCCCGGGTTTTAGGGGCTACGAGCAGTACTTC. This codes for CASSQYRPGFRGYEQYF.